This T cell receptor beta chain was sequenced in a study of technical replicates of blood from a handful of donors. The CDR3 has 14 residues. The J segment lost 3 bases and the V segment lost 4 bases, leaving 6 bases of the junction unmatched. Germline V gives CDR1 SGHDN, CDR2 FVKESK. Libraries were prepared by immunoSEQ multiplex PCR; TCRdb keeps only in-frame clonotypes and omits some of them. The sample lists about 88,000 clones, around 95% occurring once. The gene calls are TRBV14 and TRBJ2-7, with 7 bases lining up with TRBD1. Sequencing was carried out using T cells isolated from PBMCs. This sequence originates from a human donor in good health. As DNA, the CDR3 is TGTGCCAGCAGCCGGAACAGGGGACGCTACGAGCAGTACTTC. It is translated as CASSRNRGRYEQYF.